Below are 20 T cell receptor beta chains sequenced from a single sample in a study of OX40 agonist ivuxolimab in advanced cancers. This table comes from immunoSEQ multiplex PCR, and its TCRdb copy is limited to in-frame clones, with some not included. The sample carries fewer than 90,000 clones, about 91% recorded once. The starting material was CD4+ or CD8+ T cells sorted from blood, obtained in a trial of the OX40 agonist ivuxolimab. These receptors were collected from an adult with an advanced solid tumor such as melanoma, head and neck, liver or kidney cancer.

J is TRBJ2-1 and V is TRBV7-8; possibly TRBD2 for D (7 bases). The CDR3 consists of 17 residues. The V end lost 1 base, the J end lost 1 base, and 14 bases lay between the germline ends. Germline values: CDR1 SGHVS, CDR2 FQNEAQ. CDR3 sequence reads: CASSLGGGALSYNEQFF. The CDR3 DNA follows: TGTGCCAGCAGCTTAGGAGGGGGGGCCTTATCCTACAATGAGCAGTTCTTC.

This rearrangement joins TRBV6-5 to TRBJ2-5; D may correspond to TRBD1 or TRBD2 (5 bases each). This CDR3 is built from 13 residues. V lost 7 bases, J lost 4 bases, and 13 bases lay in between. Germline loops: CDR1 MNHEY, CDR2 SVGAGI. The CDR3 region has the DNA TGTGCCAGCATCCCCGCAGGGAGAGAGACCCAGTACTTC. It translates to CASIPAGRETQYF.

This clone was seen a single time. The rearrangement links TRBV28 to TRBJ1-2, with D uncertain. The CDR3 extends over 12 amino acids. Germline CDR1 and CDR2: MDHEN and SYDVKM. With 8 bases removed from V and 1 base from J, the gap between germline ends came to 8 bases. As DNA, the CDR3 is TGTGCCAGCGATAAGGGTAACTATGGCTACACCTTC. Its translation: CASDKGNYGYTF.

The V call is TRBV11-3, the J call TRBJ2-7; 8 bases are a match to TRBD2. Germline-derived CDR1 and CDR2 are SGHNT and YENEEA. The length of the CDR3 is 18 residues. V shed 1 base, J shed 0 bases, and the junction held 11 bases outside the gene matches. The CDR3 nucleotides are TGTGCCAGCAGCTTAGTACTAGCGGACTTTGTGGGCTCCTACGAGCAGTACTTC. Protein product: CASSLVLADFVGSYEQYF.

The chain is built from TRBV4-1 and TRBJ1-1; 7 nucleotides agree with TRBD1. Germline loops: CDR1 MGHRA, CDR2 YSYEKL. V lost 4 bases and J lost 0; bases outside the gene matches: 2. The CDR3 is made up of 14 amino acids. For the CDR3, the DNA is TGCGCCAGCAGCCTTGACAGGGTGAACACTGAAGCTTTCTTT. It encodes CASSLDRVNTEAFF.

The chain has TRBV5-6 and TRBJ2-5; D perhaps matches TRBD2 (6 bases). The closer fit of TRBJ2-7 to the DNA end suggests the J call may be wrong. CDR1 and CDR2 (germline): SGHDT, YYEEEE. The CDR3 consists of 15 residues. In nucleotides, the CDR3 is TGTGCCAGCAGCTTGGTGGAGGGTTCAGCCTACGAGCAGTACTTC. This codes for CASSLVEGSAYEQYF.

This chain joins TRBV4-2 and TRBJ2-2, with D maybe TRBD1 (6 bases). The V end lost 1 base, the J end lost 7 bases, and 13 bases lay between the germline ends. The germline V gene encodes CDR1 LGHNA and CDR2 YNFKEQ. This CDR3 comprises 15 residues. The CDR3 DNA follows: TGTGCCAGCAGCCAAGGGTCGCAGGGGAACGGGGAGCTGTTTTTT. It yields the protein CASSQGSQGNGELFF.

The chain links TRBV30 to TRBJ1-6; 9 bases agree with TRBD1. This CDR3 has 17 amino acids. From germline, CDR1 is GTSNPN and CDR2 SVGIG (reference sequence). With 0 bases clipped from V and 5 bases from J, the junction kept 8 bases outside the gene matches. For the CDR3, the DNA is TGTGCCTGGAGTGTAAGGGCCGGGACAGGGAATAATTCACCCCTCCACTTT. As protein: CAWSVRAGTGNNSPLHF.

The rearrangement joins TRBV28 to TRBJ2-6, with D uncertain. The germline V and J ends were trimmed by 5 bases and 1 base, with 21 bases remaining between them. The germline gives CDR1 MDHEN, CDR2 SYDVKM. The CDR3 covers 19 residues. CDR3 amino acids: CASSPAFGAQISGANVLTF. The CDR3 DNA reads as TGTGCCAGCAGTCCCGCTTTTGGAGCCCAAATATCTGGGGCCAACGTCCTGACTTTC.

The rearrangement uses TRBV2 and TRBJ2-7, with D perhaps given as TRBD1 or TRBD2 (6 bases each). This CDR3 spans 14 amino acids. Germline V gene lookup returns CDR1 SNHLY and CDR2 FYNNEI. V was pared by 7 bases and J by 3 bases, with 16 bases between. CDR3 coding DNA: TGTGCCAGCAAAAGGGGGGACTTATACTACGAGCAGTACTTC. Amino acid sequence: CASKRGDLYYEQYF.

V usage is TRBV5-1 and J usage is TRBJ1-1, with 12 positions matching TRBD1. Germline V gives CDR1 SGHRS, CDR2 YFSETQ. V shed 4 bases and J 3 bases; nucleotides not matched to a gene: 7. The CDR3 is made up of 16 amino acids. The CDR3 region is CASSPSGTGGYTEAFF. CDR3 nucleotide sequence: TGCGCCAGCAGCCCATCCGGGACAGGGGGCTACACTGAAGCTTTCTTT.

This sequence joins TRBV14 and TRBJ1-2; D may be TRBD1 (5 bases). This CDR3 region has 13 residues. Trimming stripped 3 bases from V and 8 bases from J, with 13 bases between. Germline CDR1 and CDR2: SGHDN and FVKESK. CDR3 coding DNA: TGTGCCAGCAGCCAGACGCTGACAGCCGGCTACACCTTC. This gives the protein CASSQTLTAGYTF.

V gene TRBV28 combines with J gene TRBJ1-2; tentatively, D is TRBD1 (6 bases). The CDR3 spans 12 residues. V was shortened by 8 bases and J by 4 bases, with 11 bases between the two germline ends. Germline V gives CDR1 MDHEN, CDR2 SYDVKM. The CDR3 reads CASLDRFYGYTF. CDR3 DNA: TGTGCCAGCCTGGACAGATTCTATGGCTACACCTTC.

The rearrangement links TRBV5-1 to TRBJ2-5, with 10 bases identical to TRBD1. The last part of the DNA fits TRBJ2-7 better; the J call may be wrong. CDR3 length equals 16 residues. Germline V lookup: CDR1 SGHRS, CDR2 YFSETQ. Here the CDR3 reads CASSFLLDRGEYEQYF. Written as DNA, the CDR3 is TGCGCCAGCAGCTTCCTCTTGGACAGGGGGGAATACGAGCAGTACTTC.

This clone was seen once. The chain joins TRBV5-6 to TRBJ1-4; D uncertain. The CDR3 totals 16 residues. Trimming took 0 bases from V and 5 from J, leaving 14 bases between them. Germline V gene lookup returns CDR1 SGHDT and CDR2 YYEEEE. Here the CDR3 reads CASSLVAAAPNEKLFF. The CDR3 nucleotides read TGTGCCAGCAGCTTGGTAGCAGCGGCCCCCAATGAAAAACTGTTTTTT.

The chain has TRBV5-6 and TRBJ1-3; unclear D gene. The CDR3 runs 14 residues. Germline V gene data show CDR1 as SGHDT and CDR2 as YYEEEE. With 0 bases removed from V and 4 bases from J, the gap between germline ends came to 8 bases. The CDR3 DNA reads TGTGCCAGCAGCTTGGAGGGATACGGAAACACCATATATTTT. Amino acid sequence: CASSLEGYGNTIYF.

This clone was observed a single time. The chain recombines TRBV4-2 with TRBJ2-7; 12 nucleotides line up with TRBD2. The germline CDR1 and CDR2 sequences are LGHNA and YNFKEQ. V shed 4 bases and J 1 base; nucleotides not matched to a gene: 14. The CDR3 consists of 19 residues. The CDR3 sequence is CASSLLVSRGTSGSYEQYF. The CDR3 coding sequence is TGTGCCAGCAGCCTCCTTGTGTCTAGAGGGACTAGCGGGTCCTACGAGCAGTACTTC.

The chain is built from TRBV2 and TRBJ2-5; no definite D call. Germline loops: CDR1 SNHLY, CDR2 FYNNEI. The V gene lost 5 bases and the J gene lost 4 bases, with 14 bases spanning the gap. The CDR3 loop spans 14 amino acids. CDR3 DNA: TGTGCCAGCAGTCGTACCAGCGATTTAGAGACCCAGTACTTC. It translates to CASSRTSDLETQYF.

This clone was seen a handful of times. The chain employs TRBV2 and TRBJ1-2, with 8 positions matching TRBD1. The CDR3 spans 13 residues. V shed 6 bases, J shed 4 bases, and the junction held 4 bases outside the gene matches. Germline-derived CDR1 and CDR2 are SNHLY and FYNNEI. CDR3 region: CASRGDRTYGYTF. The CDR3 DNA reads as TGTGCCAGCAGGGGGGACAGGACCTATGGCTACACCTTC.

A remark on this clone: The junction does not match germline at one end; this may be a read error. The rearrangement uses TRBV7-7 and TRBJ1-1; TRBD1 matches 7 bases. Looked up from germline, CDR1 is SSHAT and CDR2 is FNYEAQ (reference sequence). This CDR3 contains 16 residues. CDR3 DNA: TGTGCTAGCAGATCGGGACAGCACAAGGGTAATACTGAAGCTTTCTTT. This translates into CASRSGQHKGNTEAFF.